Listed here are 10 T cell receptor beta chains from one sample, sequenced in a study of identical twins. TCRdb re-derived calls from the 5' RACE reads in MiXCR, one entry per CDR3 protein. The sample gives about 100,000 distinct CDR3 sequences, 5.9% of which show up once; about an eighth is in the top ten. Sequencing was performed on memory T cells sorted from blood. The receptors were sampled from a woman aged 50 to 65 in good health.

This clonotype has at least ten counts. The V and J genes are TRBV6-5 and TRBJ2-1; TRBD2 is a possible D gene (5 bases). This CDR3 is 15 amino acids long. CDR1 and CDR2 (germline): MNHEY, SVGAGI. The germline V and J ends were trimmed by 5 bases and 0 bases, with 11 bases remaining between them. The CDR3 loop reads CASSPPSFSYNEQFF. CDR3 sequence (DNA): TGTGCCAGCAGTCCCCCTAGCTTCTCCTACAATGAGCAGTTCTTC.

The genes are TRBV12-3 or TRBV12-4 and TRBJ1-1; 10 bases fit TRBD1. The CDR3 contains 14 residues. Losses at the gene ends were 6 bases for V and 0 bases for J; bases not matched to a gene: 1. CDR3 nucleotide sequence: TGTGCCAGCAGGGGACAGGGGTTGAACACTGAAGCTTTCTTT. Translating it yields CASRGQGLNTEAFF.

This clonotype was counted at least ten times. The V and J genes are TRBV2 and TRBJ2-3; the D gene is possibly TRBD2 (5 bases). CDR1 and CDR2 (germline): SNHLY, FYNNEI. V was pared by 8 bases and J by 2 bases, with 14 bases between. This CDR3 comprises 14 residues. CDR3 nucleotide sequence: TGTGCCAGCCTCTCACCGGGGTACACAGATACGCAGTATTTT. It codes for CASLSPGYTDTQYF.

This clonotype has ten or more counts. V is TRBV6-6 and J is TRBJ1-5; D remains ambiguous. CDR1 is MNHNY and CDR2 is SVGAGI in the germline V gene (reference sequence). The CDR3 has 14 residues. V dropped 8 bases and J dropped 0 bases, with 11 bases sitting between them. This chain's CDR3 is CASLSENSNQPQHF. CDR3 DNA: TGTGCCAGCCTTTCGGAAAATAGCAATCAGCCCCAGCATTTT.

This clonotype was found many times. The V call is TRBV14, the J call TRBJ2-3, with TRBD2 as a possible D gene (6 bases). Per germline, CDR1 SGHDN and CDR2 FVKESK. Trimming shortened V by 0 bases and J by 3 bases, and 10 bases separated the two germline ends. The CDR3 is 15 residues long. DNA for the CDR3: TGTGCCAGCAGCCAAGAGCCGACTAGGACAGATACGCAGTATTTT. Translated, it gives CASSQEPTRTDTQYF.

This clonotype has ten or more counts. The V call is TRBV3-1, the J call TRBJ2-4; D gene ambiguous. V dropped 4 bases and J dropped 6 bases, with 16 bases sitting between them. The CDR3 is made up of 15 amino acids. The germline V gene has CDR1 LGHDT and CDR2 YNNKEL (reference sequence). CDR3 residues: CASSPGSSRGNIQYF. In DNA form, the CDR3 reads TGTGCCAGCAGCCCCGGGTCTTCCCGAGGAAACATTCAGTACTTC. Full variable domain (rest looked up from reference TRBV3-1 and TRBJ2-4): DTAVSQTPKYLVTQMGNDKSIKCEQNLGHDTMYWYKQDSKKFLKIMFSYNNKELIINETVPNRFSPKSPDKAHLNLHINSLELGDSAVYFCASSPGSSRGNIQYFGAGTRLSVL.

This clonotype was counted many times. The CDR3 region has the DNA TGCGCCAGCAGCTTAGAGGGGGCGCGGACTGAAGCTTTCTTT. Residues: CASSLEGARTEAFF. The chain couples TRBV5-1 to TRBJ1-1, with TRBD1 matching over 7 bases. Per the germline V gene, CDR1 is SGHRS and CDR2 is YFSETQ. Trimming cost V 2 bases and J 5 bases; bases outside gene matches: 6. The CDR3 has 14 amino acids.

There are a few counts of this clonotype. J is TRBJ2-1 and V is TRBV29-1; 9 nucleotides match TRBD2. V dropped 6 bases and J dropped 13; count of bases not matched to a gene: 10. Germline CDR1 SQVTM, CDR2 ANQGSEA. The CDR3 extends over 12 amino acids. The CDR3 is CSVDQASGTQFF. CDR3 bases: TGCAGCGTCGACCAGGCTAGCGGGACCCAGTTCTTC.

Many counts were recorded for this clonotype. The CDR3 region is CASSQTRHSLSYEQYF. CDR3 DNA sequence: TGTGCCAGCAGCCAAACCCGTCATTCCCTCTCCTACGAGCAGTACTTC. J is TRBJ2-7 and V is TRBV12-3 or TRBV12-4; the D is unclear. The V end lost 6 bases, the J end lost 0 bases, and 18 bases lay between the germline ends. The CDR3 consists of 16 residues.

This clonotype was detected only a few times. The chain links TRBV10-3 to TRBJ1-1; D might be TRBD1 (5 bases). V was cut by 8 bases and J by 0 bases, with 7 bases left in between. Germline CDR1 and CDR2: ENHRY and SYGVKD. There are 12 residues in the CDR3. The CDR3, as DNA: TGTGCCATCCGGGGGTTGAACACTGAAGCTTTCTTT. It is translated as CAIRGLNTEAFF.